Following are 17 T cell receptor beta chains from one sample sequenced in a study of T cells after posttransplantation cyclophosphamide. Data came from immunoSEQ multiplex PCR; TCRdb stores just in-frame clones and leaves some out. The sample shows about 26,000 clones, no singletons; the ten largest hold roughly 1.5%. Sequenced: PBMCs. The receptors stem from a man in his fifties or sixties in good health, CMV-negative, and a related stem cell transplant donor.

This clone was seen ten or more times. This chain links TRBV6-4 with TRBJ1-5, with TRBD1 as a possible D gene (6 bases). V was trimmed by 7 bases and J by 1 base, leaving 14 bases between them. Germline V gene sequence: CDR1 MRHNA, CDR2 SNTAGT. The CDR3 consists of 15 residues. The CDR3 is CASMLRGLSNQPQHF. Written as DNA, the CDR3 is TGTGCCAGCATGCTCAGGGGTTTGAGCAATCAGCCCCAGCATTTT.

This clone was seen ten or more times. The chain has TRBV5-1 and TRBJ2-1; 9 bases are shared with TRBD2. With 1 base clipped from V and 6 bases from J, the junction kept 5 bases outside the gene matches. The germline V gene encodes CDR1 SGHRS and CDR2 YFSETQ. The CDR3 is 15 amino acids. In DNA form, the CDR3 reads TGCGCCAGCAGCTTGCAGGGCGGGGGGGTCAATGAGCAGTTCTTC. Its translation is CASSLQGGGVNEQFF.

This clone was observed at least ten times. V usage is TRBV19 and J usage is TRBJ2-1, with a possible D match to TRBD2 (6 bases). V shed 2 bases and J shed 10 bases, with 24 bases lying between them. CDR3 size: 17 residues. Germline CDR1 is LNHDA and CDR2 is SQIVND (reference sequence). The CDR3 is CASSIKSGTGGLREQFF. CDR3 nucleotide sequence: TGTGCCAGTAGTATAAAATCAGGGACCGGAGGGTTGCGGGAGCAGTTCTTC.

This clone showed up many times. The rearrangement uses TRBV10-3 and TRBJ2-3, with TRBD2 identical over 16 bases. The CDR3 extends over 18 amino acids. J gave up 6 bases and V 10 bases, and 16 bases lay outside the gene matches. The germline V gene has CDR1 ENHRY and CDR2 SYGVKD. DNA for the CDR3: TGTGCCACGCGCCCGGGACTAGCGGGGGGGCCCCCTCGGGATACGCAGTATTTT. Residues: CATRPGLAGGPPRDTQYF.

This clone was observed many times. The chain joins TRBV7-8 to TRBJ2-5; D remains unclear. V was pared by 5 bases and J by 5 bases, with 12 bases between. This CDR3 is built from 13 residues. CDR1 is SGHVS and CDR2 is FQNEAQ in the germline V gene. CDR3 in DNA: TGTGCCAGCAGCAACCAGGCCCCGGAGACCCAGTACTTC. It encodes CASSNQAPETQYF.

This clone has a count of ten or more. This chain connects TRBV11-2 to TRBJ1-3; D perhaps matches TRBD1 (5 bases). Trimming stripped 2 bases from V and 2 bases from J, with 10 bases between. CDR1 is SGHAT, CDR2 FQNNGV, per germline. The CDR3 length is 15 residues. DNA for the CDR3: TGTGCCAGCAGCTTACTAGGGGCGCCTGGAAACACCATATATTTT. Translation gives CASSLLGAPGNTIYF.

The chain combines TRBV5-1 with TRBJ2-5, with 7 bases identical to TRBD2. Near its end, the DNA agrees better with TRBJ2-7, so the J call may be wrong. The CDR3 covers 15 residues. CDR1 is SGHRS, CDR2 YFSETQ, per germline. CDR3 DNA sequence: TGCGCCAGCAGCCCGAATAGCGGGCCCCTCTACGAGCAGTACTTC. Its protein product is CASSPNSGPLYEQYF.

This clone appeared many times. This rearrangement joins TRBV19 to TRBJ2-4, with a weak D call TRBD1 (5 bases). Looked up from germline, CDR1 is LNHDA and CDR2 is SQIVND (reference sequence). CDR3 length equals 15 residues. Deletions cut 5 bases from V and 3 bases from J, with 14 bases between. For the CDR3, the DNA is TGTGCCAGTAGTCCCTGGGGCAAAGACAAAAACATTCAGTACTTC. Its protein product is CASSPWGKDKNIQYF.

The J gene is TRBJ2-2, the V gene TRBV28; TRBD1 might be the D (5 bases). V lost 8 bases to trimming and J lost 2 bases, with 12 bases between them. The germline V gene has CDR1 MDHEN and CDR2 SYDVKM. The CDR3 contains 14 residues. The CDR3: CASAGFVNTGELFF. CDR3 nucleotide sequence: TGTGCCAGCGCAGGGTTCGTTAACACCGGGGAGCTGTTTTTT.

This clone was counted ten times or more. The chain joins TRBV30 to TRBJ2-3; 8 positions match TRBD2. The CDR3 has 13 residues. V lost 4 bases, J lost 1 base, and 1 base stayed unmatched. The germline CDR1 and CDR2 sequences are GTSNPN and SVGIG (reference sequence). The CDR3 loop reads CAWKLAGTDTQYF. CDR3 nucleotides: TGTGCCTGGAAACTAGCGGGCACAGATACGCAGTATTTT.

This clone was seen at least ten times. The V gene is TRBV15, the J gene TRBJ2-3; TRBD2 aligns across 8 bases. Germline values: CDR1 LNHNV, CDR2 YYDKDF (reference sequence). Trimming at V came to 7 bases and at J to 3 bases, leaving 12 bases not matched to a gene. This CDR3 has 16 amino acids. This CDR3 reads CATTPWAGGRTDTQYF. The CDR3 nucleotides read TGTGCCACCACCCCCTGGGCGGGAGGCAGGACAGATACGCAGTATTTT. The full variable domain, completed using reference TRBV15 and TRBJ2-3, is DAMVIQNPRYQVTQFGKPVTLSCSQTLNHNVMYWYQQKSSQAPKLLFHYYDKDFNNEADTPDNFQSRRPNTSFCFLDIRSPGLGDTAMYLCATTPWAGGRTDTQYFGPGTRLTVL.

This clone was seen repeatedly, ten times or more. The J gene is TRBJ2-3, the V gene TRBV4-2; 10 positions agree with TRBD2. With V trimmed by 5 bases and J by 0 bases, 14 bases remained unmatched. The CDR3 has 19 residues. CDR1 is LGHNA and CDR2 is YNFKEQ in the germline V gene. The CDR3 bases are TGTGCCAGCAGCGACGGGGCTAGCGGGGGACTATCGAGCACAGATACGCAGTATTTT. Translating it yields CASSDGASGGLSSTDTQYF.

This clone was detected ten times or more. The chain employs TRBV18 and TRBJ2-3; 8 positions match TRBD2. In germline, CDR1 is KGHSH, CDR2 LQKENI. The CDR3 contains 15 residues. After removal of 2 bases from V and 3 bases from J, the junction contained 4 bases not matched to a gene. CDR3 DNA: TGTGCCAGCTCACCAGCGGGGGGTTGGACAGATACGCAGTATTTT. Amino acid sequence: CASSPAGGWTDTQYF. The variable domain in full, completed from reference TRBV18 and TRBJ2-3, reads NAGVMQNPRHLVRRRGQEARLRCSPMKGHSHVYWYRQLPEEGLKFMVYLQKENIIDESGMPKERFSAEFPKEGPSILRIQQVVRGDSAAYFCASSPAGGWTDTQYFGPGTRLTVL.

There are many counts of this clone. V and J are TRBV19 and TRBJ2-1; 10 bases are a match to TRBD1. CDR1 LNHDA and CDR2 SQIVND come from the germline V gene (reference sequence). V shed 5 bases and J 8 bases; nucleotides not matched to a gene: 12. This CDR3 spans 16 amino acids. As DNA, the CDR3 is TGTGCCAGTAGTTCACTCCGGGACAGGGGTCGCGATGAGCAGTTCTTC. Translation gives CASSSLRDRGRDEQFF.

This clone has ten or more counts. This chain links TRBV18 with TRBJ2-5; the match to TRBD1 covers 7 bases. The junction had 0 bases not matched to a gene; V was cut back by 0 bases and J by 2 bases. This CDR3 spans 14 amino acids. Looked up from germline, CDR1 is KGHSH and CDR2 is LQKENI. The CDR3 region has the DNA TGTGCCAGCTCACCACCGGGACAGCAAGAGACCCAGTACTTC. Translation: CASSPPGQQETQYF.

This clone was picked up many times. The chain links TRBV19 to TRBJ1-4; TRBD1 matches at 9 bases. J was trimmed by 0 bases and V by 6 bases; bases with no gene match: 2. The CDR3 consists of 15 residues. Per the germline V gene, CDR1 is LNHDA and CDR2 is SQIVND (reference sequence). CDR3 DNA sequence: TGTGCCAGTAGAAGACAGGGGGCAACTAATGAAAAACTGTTTTTT. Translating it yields CASRRQGATNEKLFF.

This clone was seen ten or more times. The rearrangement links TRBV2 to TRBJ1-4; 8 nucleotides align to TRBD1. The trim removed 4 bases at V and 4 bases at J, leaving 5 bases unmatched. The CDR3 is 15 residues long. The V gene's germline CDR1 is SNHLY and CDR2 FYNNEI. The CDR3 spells CASSGQGKINEKLFF. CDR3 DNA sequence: TGTGCCAGCAGTGGACAGGGGAAAATTAATGAAAAACTGTTTTTT.